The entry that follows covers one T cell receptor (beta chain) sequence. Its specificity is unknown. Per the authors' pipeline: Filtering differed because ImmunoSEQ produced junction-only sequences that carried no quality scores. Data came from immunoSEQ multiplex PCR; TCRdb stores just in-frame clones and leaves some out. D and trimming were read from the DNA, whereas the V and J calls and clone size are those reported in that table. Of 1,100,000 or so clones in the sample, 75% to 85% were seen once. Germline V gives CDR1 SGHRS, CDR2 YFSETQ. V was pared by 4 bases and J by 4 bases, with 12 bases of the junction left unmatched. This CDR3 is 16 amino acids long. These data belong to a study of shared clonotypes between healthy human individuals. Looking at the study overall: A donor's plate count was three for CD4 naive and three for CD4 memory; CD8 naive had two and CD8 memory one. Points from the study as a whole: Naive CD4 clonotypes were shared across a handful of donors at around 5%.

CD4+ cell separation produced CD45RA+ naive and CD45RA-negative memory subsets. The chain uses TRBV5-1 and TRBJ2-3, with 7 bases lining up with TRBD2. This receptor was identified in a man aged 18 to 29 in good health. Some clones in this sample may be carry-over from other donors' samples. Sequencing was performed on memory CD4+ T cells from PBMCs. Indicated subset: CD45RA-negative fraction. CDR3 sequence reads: CASSRGLAGASDTQYF. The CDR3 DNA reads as TGCGCCAGCAGCCGCGGTCTGGCGGGAGCATCAGATACGCAGTATTTT. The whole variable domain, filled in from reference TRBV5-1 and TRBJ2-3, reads KAGVTQTPRYLIKTRGQQVTLSCSPISGHRSVSWYQQTPGQGLQFLFEYFSETQRNKGNFPGRFSGRQFSNSRSEMNVSTLELGDSALYLCASSRGLAGASDTQYFGPGTRLTVL.